These 31 T cell receptor beta chains came from one sample sequenced in a study of spatial heterogeneity in lung cancer. Study-level points and caveats: Intratumoral expanded alpha and beta TCR counts were found to track tumor mutation counts.

MiXCR, run by TCRdb on the 5' RACE reads, gives a single entry per CDR3 protein. The table includes under 8,000 distinct CDR3 sequences, 1.3% detected once. These receptors are not linked to any known antigen. Noted time point: sample taken at primary tumor resection. Sequencing used lung tumor tissue, obtained at surgery. These receptors were taken from a male donor with early-stage non-small cell lung cancer.

This clonotype came up many times. The V gene is TRBV5-6, the J gene TRBJ2-2; D gene uncertain. CDR3 length: 14 amino acids. Trimming pared 2 bases from V and 2 bases from J, leaving 7 bases between. The V gene's germline CDR1 is SGHDT and CDR2 YYEEEE. Written as DNA, the CDR3 is TGTGCCAGCAGCTTAAGCTACAACACCGGGGAGCTGTTTTTT. The encoded protein is CASSLSYNTGELFF.

This clonotype qualifies as medium-sized. The chain couples TRBV9 to TRBJ2-7; D perhaps matches TRBD2 (6 bases). This CDR3 contains 15 residues. CDR1 and CDR2 (germline): SGDLS, YYNGEE. The V end lost 0 bases, the J end lost 1 base, and 11 bases lay between the germline ends. DNA of the CDR3: TGTGCCAGCAGCGTAGGTTCGGAGGGTTCCTACGAGCAGTACTTC. Its protein product is CASSVGSEGSYEQYF.

By sample fraction, this clonotype is medium-sized. The V gene is TRBV5-4, the J gene TRBJ2-3; D is tentatively TRBD1 or TRBD2 (5 bases each). The V gene's germline CDR1 is SGHNT and CDR2 YYREEE (reference sequence). V dropped 2 bases and J dropped 0 bases, with 10 bases sitting between them. The CDR3 totals 15 residues. The CDR3 nucleotides read TGTGCCAGCAGCTTTTTTGGGGGTAGCACAGATACGCAGTATTTT. This encodes CASSFFGGSTDTQYF.

Ten or more counts support this clonotype. CDR3 DNA: TGTGCCAGCAGCCCCGGGGGGGCAGGGTCGGCCTATGGCTACACCTTC. Translation: CASSPGGAGSAYGYTF. J is TRBJ1-2 and V is TRBV9, with a tentative D call TRBD1 (6 bases). CDR1 is SGDLS, CDR2 YYNGEE, per germline. There are 16 residues in the CDR3. Trimming stripped 4 bases from V and 4 bases from J, with 20 bases between.

This clonotype was detected many times. The rearrangement uses TRBV6-5 and TRBJ2-7; 7 bases fit TRBD1. Germline values: CDR1 MNHEY, CDR2 SVGAGI. After removal of 8 bases from V and 3 bases from J, the junction contained 13 bases not matched to a gene. There are 15 residues in the CDR3. Here the CDR3 DNA reads TGTGCCAGCCGATTTAACAGGGGAATCTTCTACGAGCAGTACTTC. It encodes CASRFNRGIFYEQYF.

This clonotype was observed at least ten times. The genes are TRBV7-3 and TRBJ2-3, with 13 bases identical to TRBD2. The CDR3 is 16 amino acids. CDR1 is SGHTA and CDR2 is FQGTGA in the germline V gene. Trimming at V came to 4 bases and at J to 1 base, leaving 2 bases not matched to a gene. The CDR3 bases are TGTGCCAGCAGCTCTGGACTAGCGGGGGGCACAGATACGCAGTATTTT. This gives the protein CASSSGLAGGTDTQYF.

This clonotype was detected many times. This may be a read error, as it is one base from a much larger clone. The chain links TRBV7-9 to TRBJ1-1; D gene ambiguous. The ends were cut back, 4 bases at V and 11 bases at J, with 17 bases in the middle. The germline gives CDR1 SEHNR, CDR2 FQNEAQ (reference sequence). This CDR3 spans 13 amino acids. This CDR3 is CASSSLRSEEAFF. The DNA of the CDR3 is TGTGCCAGCAGCTCCCTCCGTAGTGAGGAGGCTTTCTTT.

This clonotype was counted at least ten times. This sequence joins TRBV14 and TRBJ2-2, with TRBD1 identical over 7 bases. V was clipped by 1 base and J by 6 bases; unmatched bases: 8. The germline V gene has CDR1 SGHDN and CDR2 FVKESK. The CDR3 length is 16 residues. CDR3: CASSQGLQGKSGELFF. CDR3 sequence (DNA): TGTGCCAGCAGCCAAGGACTACAGGGGAAGTCCGGGGAGCTGTTTTTT.

The sample holds many counts of this clonotype. The chain recombines TRBV4-1 with TRBJ2-2; TRBD2 matches at 11 bases. Germline V CDR1 and CDR2: MGHRA, YSYEKL. Germline trimming cut 1 base from V and 6 bases from J; bases unmatched to any gene: 1. The CDR3 loop spans 15 amino acids. CDR3 DNA: TGCGCCAGCAGCCAAGTGGGACTAGCGGCCGGGGAGCTGTTTTTT. It is translated as CASSQVGLAAGELFF.

The sample holds many counts of this clonotype. The chain couples TRBV11-2 to TRBJ2-5, with D hard to call. CDR1 and CDR2 (germline): SGHAT, FQNNGV. The V gene lost 2 bases and the J gene lost 4 bases, with 20 bases spanning the gap. This CDR3 spans 17 amino acids. CDR3 region: CASSLSVAGRLGETQYF. CDR3 in DNA: TGTGCCAGCAGCTTATCCGTGGCAGGACGGCTCGGAGAGACCCAGTACTTC.

Comments on this clonotype: One junction end does not reproduce the germline sequence, and a read error may be involved. The rearrangement joins TRBV7-6 to TRBJ2-1; D possibly corresponds to TRBD1 (6 bases). The CDR3 contains 13 residues. CDR1 and CDR2 (germline): SGHVS, FNYEAQ. CDR3 in DNA: TGTGACAGCACAAGCAACAGGGATGGAGAGCAGTTCTTC. Translation: CDSTSNRDGEQFF.

This clonotype has a count of ten or more. The chain has TRBV19 and TRBJ1-2; possible D gene TRBD1, 5 bases. The CDR3 loop spans 12 amino acids. Germline V gives CDR1 LNHDA, CDR2 SQIVND (reference sequence). Trimming cost V 7 bases and J 2 bases, with 8 bases left between them. The CDR3 nucleotides read TGTGCCAGTATCGGGGCGAACTATGGCTACACCTTC. This translates into CASIGANYGYTF. The variable domain in full, completed from reference TRBV19 and TRBJ1-2, reads DGGITQSPKYLFRKEGQNVTLSCEQNLNHDAMYWYRQDPGQGLRLIYYSQIVNDFQKGDIAEGYSVSREKKESFPLTVTSAQKNPTAFYLCASIGANYGYTFGSGTRLTVV.

By proportion, this clonotype is medium-sized (0.01 to 0.1%). DNA of the CDR3: TGTGCCAGTAGGGGGTTCGACTCTGGAAACACCATATATTTT. Its protein product is CASRGFDSGNTIYF. V usage is TRBV6-5 and J usage is TRBJ1-3; possibly TRBD1 for D (6 bases). Germline CDR1 MNHEY, CDR2 SVGAGI. This CDR3 has 14 amino acids. The V end lost 9 bases, the J end lost 0 bases, and 12 bases lay between the germline ends.

This clonotype was found many times. CDR3 sequence (DNA): TGTGCCTGGAGTGTAGCTCGAGCGGGGGCCAACCTCTACGAGCAGTACTTC. Amino acid sequence: CAWSVARAGANLYEQYF. This chain joins TRBV30 and TRBJ2-7; 8 bases fit TRBD2. The CDR3 contains 17 residues. V gave up 0 bases and J gave up 3 bases; unmatched junction bases: 13. Germline V CDR1 and CDR2: GTSNPN, SVGIG (reference sequence).

This clonotype appeared many times. V and J are TRBV24-1 and TRBJ1-2, with TRBD1 matching over 9 bases. The germline V gene encodes CDR1 KGHDR and CDR2 SFDVKD. After removal of 4 bases from V and 2 bases from J, the junction contained 7 bases not matched to a gene. This CDR3 region has 16 residues. The CDR3 coding sequence is TGTGCCACCAGTGACAGCACAGGGGGCAGGAACTATGGCTACACCTTC. Protein: CATSDSTGGRNYGYTF.

By its share, this clonotype is medium-sized. This chain joins TRBV30 and TRBJ2-7; D is possibly TRBD1 or TRBD2 (6 bases each). The CDR3 covers 13 residues. The V end lost 0 bases, the J end lost 6 bases, and 12 bases lay between the germline ends. Looked up from germline, CDR1 is GTSNPN and CDR2 is SVGIG (reference sequence). The CDR3 DNA reads as TGTGCCTGGAGTGTACGACGGGGGCGCGAGCAGTACTTC. Encoded protein: CAWSVRRGREQYF.

This clonotype was seen repeatedly, ten times or more. The chain is built from TRBV11-2 and TRBJ1-4; D unresolved. The germline gives CDR1 SGHAT, CDR2 FQNNGV. This CDR3 comprises 12 residues. The ends were cut back, 2 bases at V and 8 bases at J, with 6 bases in the middle. CDR3 in DNA: TGTGCCAGCAGCTTAAGTTGGGAAAAACTGTTTTTT. This sequence encodes CASSLSWEKLFF.

By share, this clonotype counts as medium-sized (0.01 to 0.1%). The chain links TRBV20-1 to TRBJ2-7; D not certain. There are 14 residues in the CDR3. Germline V gene sequence: CDR1 DFQATT, CDR2 SNEGSKA (reference sequence). The V end was cut by 0 bases, the J end by 2 bases, with 11 bases between. The CDR3 nucleotides are TGCAGTGCTAGAGATCCCGCGCGACCCTACGAGCAGTACTTC. Translating gives CSARDPARPYEQYF.

This clonotype appeared many times. V and J are TRBV11-2 and TRBJ2-2, with TRBD2 identical over 11 bases. CDR3 length: 15 amino acids. V lost 2 bases, J lost 4 bases, and 0 bases stayed unmatched. In germline, CDR1 is SGHAT, CDR2 FQNNGV. CDR3 loop: CASSLLAGGTGELFF. For the CDR3, the DNA is TGTGCCAGCAGCTTACTAGCGGGAGGCACCGGGGAGCTGTTTTTT.

This clonotype was recorded at least ten times. CDR3 residues: CASSLDLEPTGGPYNEQFF. CDR3 coding DNA: TGTGCCAGCAGCTTGGATTTAGAACCGACAGGGGGACCCTACAATGAGCAGTTCTTC. The chain carries TRBV5-6 and TRBJ2-1, with 9 bases lining up with TRBD1. This CDR3 is built from 19 residues. Per germline, CDR1 SGHDT and CDR2 YYEEEE. V was clipped by 0 bases and J by 2 bases; unmatched bases: 12. Together with reference TRBV5-6 and TRBJ2-1, the CDR3 gives the full variable domain: DAGVTQSPTHLIKTRGQQVTLRCSPKSGHDTVSWYQQALGQGPQFIFQYYEEEERQRGNFPDRFSGHQFPNYSSELNVNALLLGDSALYLCASSLDLEPTGGPYNEQFFGPGTRLTVL.

This clonotype is classed as medium-sized. J is TRBJ2-7 and V is TRBV9, with D possibly TRBD2 on 5 matching bases. Germline-derived CDR1 and CDR2 are SGDLS and YYNGEE. The length of the CDR3 is 12 residues. Trimming left V 4 bases short and J 4 bases short, with 9 bases between. CDR3 sequence: CASSPSGYEQYF. CDR3 DNA: TGTGCCAGCAGCCCTTCGGGGTACGAGCAGTACTTC.

Many counts were recorded for this clonotype. CDR3 in DNA: TGTGCTAGTGGTTTGGTACAGGGCCGATTGGATTCACCCCTCCACTTT. Protein: CASGLVQGRLDSPLHF. The rearrangement uses TRBV12-5 and TRBJ1-6, with D perhaps matching TRBD1 (6 bases). Trimming removed 0 bases from V and 8 bases from J, with 14 bases in between. Germline V gives CDR1 LGHNT, CDR2 FRNRAP. The CDR3 runs to 16 residues.

This clonotype was seen ten or more times. At one end the junction does not follow the germline gene, possibly because of a read error. V is TRBV5-4 and J is TRBJ2-7; 7 positions agree with TRBD1. The CDR3 extends over 12 amino acids. CDR1 is SGHNT and CDR2 is YYREEE in the germline V gene (reference sequence). Here the CDR3 DNA reads TGTGCCAGCAGCTTTGGACAGGCTGAGCGGTACTTC. This sequence encodes CASSFGQAERYF.

This clonotype was seen repeatedly, ten times or more. The rearrangement uses TRBV6-1 and TRBJ2-3, with D perhaps TRBD1 (5 bases). V lost 4 bases to trimming and J lost 0 bases, with 8 bases between them. The CDR3 totals 14 residues. Looked up from germline, CDR1 is MNHNS and CDR2 is SASEGT. For the CDR3, the DNA is TGTGCCAGCAGTGCTCAGGGTAGCACAGATACGCAGTATTTT. Translated, it gives CASSAQGSTDTQYF.

This clonotype showed up many times. A much larger clone lies one base from this, so it may be a read error. The rearrangement joins TRBV2 to TRBJ2-7; D may be TRBD1 (5 bases). Germline V gene lookup returns CDR1 SNHLY and CDR2 FYNNEI. This CDR3 region has 15 residues. V lost 7 bases and J lost 3, with 19 bases in between. CDR3 coding DNA: TGTGCCAGCACCCTTGACAGTACCCGTCACTACGAGCAGTACTTC. Amino acid sequence: CASTLDSTRHYEQYF.

This clonotype was counted many times. The rearrangement joins TRBV7-8 to TRBJ2-1; D is uncertain. This CDR3 contains 16 residues. The germline V gene encodes CDR1 SGHVS and CDR2 FQNEAQ. Trimming left V 4 bases short and J 0 bases short, with 13 bases between. The CDR3 here is CASSSPQASSYNEQFF. The CDR3 nucleotides are TGTGCCAGCAGCTCCCCCCAGGCCAGCTCCTACAATGAGCAGTTCTTC.

There are many counts of this clonotype. This chain joins TRBV7-9 and TRBJ2-5, with 14 bases fitting TRBD2. CDR1 is SEHNR, CDR2 FQNEAQ, per germline (reference sequence). V dropped 4 bases and J dropped 5; count of bases not matched to a gene: 6. This CDR3 is built from 16 residues. CDR3 amino acids: CASSSTSGGGSETQYF. The CDR3 region has the DNA TGTGCCAGCAGCTCGACTAGCGGGGGGGGATCGGAGACCCAGTACTTC.

This clonotype was seen at least ten times. This chain links TRBV3-1 with TRBJ2-7, with no clear D. The ends were cut back, 1 base at V and 1 base at J, with 8 bases in the middle. This CDR3 has 14 residues. Germline values: CDR1 LGHDT, CDR2 YNNKEL (reference sequence). This chain's CDR3 is CASSQGQLSYEQYF. CDR3 coding DNA: TGTGCCAGCAGCCAAGGGCAGTTATCCTACGAGCAGTACTTC.

This clonotype was recorded many times. The chain uses TRBV29-1 and TRBJ2-5; the D call may be TRBD1 or TRBD2 (6 bases each). Between the trimmed V and J ends, which lost 0 bases and 4 bases, there was a span of 9 bases. This CDR3 region has 13 residues. Germline V gene data show CDR1 as SQVTM and CDR2 as ANQGSEA. The CDR3 bases are TGCAGCGTTGAAGAAGGGGGGCCAGAGACCCAGTACTTC. Its protein is CSVEEGGPETQYF.

The table lists this clonotype with many counts. The J gene is TRBJ2-2, the V gene TRBV11-1, with D perhaps matching TRBD2 (5 bases). Germline V gene lookup returns CDR1 SGHAT and CDR2 FQDESV (reference sequence). The V end was cut by 2 bases, the J end by 1 base, with 20 bases between. This CDR3 contains 19 residues. The CDR3 nucleotides are TGTGCCAGCAGCTTACCGGTAGATCTAAGGACTCGGAACACCGGGGAGCTGTTTTTT. It specifies CASSLPVDLRTRNTGELFF. The entire variable domain, with the rest obtained from reference TRBV11-1 and TRBJ2-2, is as follows: EAEVAQSPRYKITEKSQAVAFWCDPISGHATLYWYRQILGQGPELLVQFQDESVVDDSQLPKDRFSAERLKGVDSTLKIQPAELGDSAMYLCASSLPVDLRTRNTGELFFGEGSRLTVL.

This clonotype has a count of ten or more. The rearrangement uses TRBV7-2 and TRBJ2-3, with D uncertain. This CDR3 contains 12 residues. Trimming removed 6 bases at V and 6 bases at J, with 10 bases between. CDR1 is SGHTA and CDR2 is FQGNSA in the germline V gene. The CDR3 sequence is CASSSLGDTQYF. In DNA, the CDR3 is TGTGCCAGCAGTTCCCTCGGCGATACGCAGTATTTT.